What follows describes a single T cell receptor beta chain. The sample comes from a study of blood T cell repertoires in COVID-19. Germline V gene sequence: CDR1 MNHEY, CDR2 SVGAGI. The CDR3 length is 14 residues. The V end was cut by 6 bases, the J end by 2 bases, with 13 bases between. Enrollees, roughly 18 to 90 years old, lived in 24 US areas. Two negative PCRs, clearance, or symptom resolution had been documented for recovered Cohort 3 donors. In the original analysis: From reference gene primer amplification, estimates of nucleated cell counts were derived. The assay was immunoSEQ multiplex PCR, and TCRdb's table has in-frame clones only and misses some. V and J calls and clone size are those listed in that table; D and trimming were worked out from the DNA. This sample has around 240,000 clones, with around 85% found just once.

Sequenced sample: PBMCs or T cells enriched from blood (not recorded which). The chain has TRBV6-5 and TRBJ1-2; possibly TRBD1 for D (6 bases). This TCR was sampled from a woman in her 50s who had recovered from COVID-19. In DNA form, the CDR3 reads TGTGCCAGCAGGCCAGTTCAGGGGAACTATGGCTACACCTTC. It encodes CASRPVQGNYGYTF.